This entry is about one T cell receptor (beta chain). Its antigen is unknown. This entry comes from a study of PD-1 blockade in classical Hodgkin lymphoma. Study results and caveats: Baseline TCR diversity was reportedly lower in newly diagnosed patients than healthy donors. Patients who began taking nivolumab under 1 year after ASCT were left out. Newly diagnosed patients had diversity similar to the baseline diversity of complete responders.

Generated by immunoSEQ multiplex PCR, the TCRdb table keeps only in-frame clones and is missing some. This sample has over 50,000 clones; approximately 84% occur once, and the top ten carry about 16%. With no exception, relapse followed autologous stem cell transplantation in all patients, and brentuximab vedotin exposure varied. Best outcomes ranged across complete response, partial response and progressive disease. Germline V gene data show CDR1 as GTSNPN and CDR2 as SVGIG (reference sequence). The CDR3 has 14 residues. V was shortened by 2 bases and J by 2 bases, with 10 bases between the two germline ends.

The sequence came from a human donor with classical Hodgkin lymphoma. The source material was peripheral blood mononuclear cells (PBMCs), sampled at baseline. V is TRBV30 and J is TRBJ1-3; possibly TRBD1 for D (5 bases). The CDR3 sequence is CAWSSGGAGNTIYF. CDR3 coding DNA: TGTGCCTGGAGTAGCGGGGGTGCTGGAAACACCATATATTTT.